This entry lists 8 T cell receptor beta chains sequenced from one sample in a study of blood T cell repertoires in COVID-19. Libraries were prepared by immunoSEQ multiplex PCR; TCRdb keeps only in-frame clonotypes and omits some of them. Here the sample spans 150,000 to 200,000 clones, 86% being singletons. Sequencing was performed on PBMCs or T cells enriched from blood (not recorded which). The source of these receptors is a woman aged 25 to 39 who had recovered from COVID-19.

On this clone: The sample carries other DNA sequences with the same CDR3. The J gene is TRBJ2-7, the V gene TRBV5-5; tentative D call: TRBD2 (6 bases). The V gene's germline CDR1 is SGHKS and CDR2 YYEKEE (reference sequence). Trimming pared 0 bases from V and 1 base from J, leaving 11 bases between. There are 15 residues in the CDR3. CDR3 nucleotides: TGTGCCAGCAGCTTGGCCGCTAGCGCTTCCTACGAGCAGTACTTC. Translating gives CASSLAASASYEQYF.

The chain carries TRBV5-1 and TRBJ2-7; 16 nucleotides match TRBD2. This CDR3 spans 16 amino acids. Trimming cost V 0 bases and J 9 bases; bases outside gene matches: 6. CDR1 and CDR2 from the germline V gene are SGHRS and YFSETQ. In DNA, the CDR3 is TGCGCCAGCAGCTTGGAGGTTGGGACTAGCGGGAGGGGGCAGTACTTC. This sequence encodes CASSLEVGTSGRGQYF.

In nucleotides, the CDR3 is TGTGCCAGCAGTGAAGCGGGGACAGGGGCGTTGAGTGTGCAGTACTTC. It codes for CASSEAGTGALSVQYF. The chain has TRBV6-1 and TRBJ2-7, with 10 bases lining up with TRBD1. Per the germline V gene, CDR1 is MNHNS and CDR2 is SASEGT. The junction had 11 bases not matched to a gene; V was cut back by 0 bases and J by 9 bases. The length of the CDR3 is 16 residues.

This chain links TRBV23-1 with TRBJ2-7; 7 bases fit TRBD1. TRBV23-1 is given ORF status, its function remaining uncertain. CDR3 length: 15 amino acids. Germline trimming cut 6 bases from V and 0 bases from J; bases unmatched to any gene: 8. Here the CDR3 DNA reads TGCGCCAGCAGGCTGACAGGGATGTCCTCCTACGAGCAGTACTTC. Encoded protein: CASRLTGMSSYEQYF.

The chain uses TRBV24-1 and TRBJ2-1; TRBD1 agrees at 9 bases. The CDR3 covers 13 residues. Germline V gene lookup returns CDR1 KGHDR and CDR2 SFDVKD. The trim removed 7 bases at V and 9 bases at J, leaving 6 bases unmatched. The CDR3 nucleotides are TGTGCCACCAGGGGGACAGGGCCTGGTGAGCAGTTCTTC. It specifies CATRGTGPGEQFF.

This clone was observed a single time. This sequence joins TRBV24-1 and TRBJ2-3; D possibly corresponds to TRBD2 (5 bases). The CDR3 extends over 15 amino acids. Germline CDR1 and CDR2: KGHDR and SFDVKD. V was clipped by 2 bases and J by 5 bases, with 13 bases between them. The CDR3 DNA reads TGTGCCACCAGTGATTCCGGGCGGGTAAGAGATACGCAGTATTTT. Protein: CATSDSGRVRDTQYF.

The genes are TRBV2 and TRBJ1-6; 7 positions match TRBD1. Per germline, CDR1 SNHLY and CDR2 FYNNEI. V was clipped by 1 base and J by 7 bases; unmatched bases: 7. CDR3 length: 16 amino acids. CDR3 in DNA: TGTGCCAGCAGTGAAGGTCGACAGGGACCGAATTCACCCCTCCACTTT. Its translation: CASSEGRQGPNSPLHF.

The V gene is TRBV7-9, the J gene TRBJ1-6, with D perhaps TRBD1 (5 bases). This CDR3 spans 12 amino acids. Looked up from germline, CDR1 is SEHNR and CDR2 is FQNEAQ (reference sequence). The V and J ends lost 5 bases and 7 bases respectively, with 6 bases between them. The CDR3 loop is CASSAGNSPLHF. The CDR3 nucleotides are TGTGCCAGCAGCGCAGGGAATTCACCCCTCCACTTT.